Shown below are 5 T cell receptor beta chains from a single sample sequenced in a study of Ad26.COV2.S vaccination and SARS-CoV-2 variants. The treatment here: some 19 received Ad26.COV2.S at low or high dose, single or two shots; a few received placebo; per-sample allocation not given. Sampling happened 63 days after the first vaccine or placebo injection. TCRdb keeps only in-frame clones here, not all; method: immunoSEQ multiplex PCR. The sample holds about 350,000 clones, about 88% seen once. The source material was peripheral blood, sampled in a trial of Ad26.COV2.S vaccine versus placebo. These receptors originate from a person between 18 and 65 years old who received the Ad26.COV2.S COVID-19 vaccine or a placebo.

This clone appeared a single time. The CDR3 bases are TGTGCCATCACGGGTAGACAGGGCGGGTATGGCTACACCTTC. It is translated as CAITGRQGGYGYTF. This chain connects TRBV10-3 to TRBJ1-2, with 7 bases that match TRBD1. With 7 bases clipped from V and 5 bases from J, the junction kept 10 bases outside the gene matches. The CDR3 is 14 amino acids. CDR1 ENHRY and CDR2 SYGVKD come from the germline V gene.

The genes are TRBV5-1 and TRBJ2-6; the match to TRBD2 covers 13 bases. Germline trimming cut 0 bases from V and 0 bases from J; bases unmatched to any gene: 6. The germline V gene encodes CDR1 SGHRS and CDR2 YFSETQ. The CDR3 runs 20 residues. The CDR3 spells CASSLGTSGSGYSGANVLTF. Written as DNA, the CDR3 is TGCGCCAGCAGCTTGGGGACTAGCGGGAGTGGGTACTCTGGGGCCAACGTCCTGACTTTC.

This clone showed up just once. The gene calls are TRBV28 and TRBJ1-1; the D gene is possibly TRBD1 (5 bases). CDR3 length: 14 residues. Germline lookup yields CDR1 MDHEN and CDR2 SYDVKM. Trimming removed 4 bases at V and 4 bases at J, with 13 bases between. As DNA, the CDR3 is TGTGCCAGCAGTTCCCCCTCTGGGGGCACTGAAGCTTTCTTT. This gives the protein CASSSPSGGTEAFF.

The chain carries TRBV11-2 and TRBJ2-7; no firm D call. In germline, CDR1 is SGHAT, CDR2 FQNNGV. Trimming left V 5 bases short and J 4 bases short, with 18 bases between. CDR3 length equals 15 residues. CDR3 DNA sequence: TGTGCCAGCAGCCCAAGTATAGGAAAAAAATACGAGCAGTACTTC. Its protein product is CASSPSIGKKYEQYF.

The CDR3 sequence: CASSWTSGSTDTQYF. In DNA, the CDR3 is TGTGCCAGTAGTTGGACTAGCGGGAGCACAGATACGCAGTATTTT. This sequence joins TRBV19 and TRBJ2-3; 11 nucleotides line up with TRBD2. This CDR3 is 15 amino acids long. V shed 5 bases, J shed 0 bases, and the junction held 1 base outside the gene matches. Germline loops: CDR1 LNHDA, CDR2 SQIVND (reference sequence).